One sample yielded the 10 T cell receptor beta chains listed below, sequenced in a study of shared clonotypes between healthy human individuals (dated by TCRdb to about 2020). CD8 naive samples consisted of CD45RO-negative cells that were positively selected for CCR7, yielding a CD45RA+CCR7+ population without TemRA cells. The library was generated by the immunoSEQ multiplex PCR assay. Sourced from immuneACCESS, this table was stored by TCRdb with only in-frame sequences that have V and J called. A share of the clones is absent; for the studies checked, an unresolved V gene accounts for under half, and the remainder has no known explanation. Within this sample are hundreds of thousands of clones, with about 96% of them counted one time only. Approximately 0.1% of the sample rests with the top ten. Sequences were obtained from naive CD8+ T cells sorted from blood. This specimen's cell subset or site label, interpreted: CD45RA+CCR7+. These receptors were obtained from a woman in her twenties or thirties in good health.

This clone was found a few times. This chain joins TRBV7-9 and TRBJ2-7, with 13 bases aligning to TRBD2. Germline lookup yields CDR1 SEHNR and CDR2 FQNEAQ (reference sequence). The junction had 3 bases not matched to a gene; V was cut back by 5 bases and J by 2 bases. The CDR3 totals 15 residues. The CDR3, as DNA: TGTGCCAGCAGCGGCGGGACTAGCGGGACCTACGAGCAGTACTTC. Translated, it gives CASSGGTSGTYEQYF. The full variable domain, its missing parts supplied by reference TRBV7-9 and TRBJ2-7, is DTGVSQNPRHKITKRGQNVTFRCDPISEHNRLYWYRQTLGQGPEFLTYFQNEAQLEKSRLLSDRFSAERPKGSFSTLEIQRTEQGDSAMYLCASSGGTSGTYEQYFGPGTRLTVT.

This rearrangement joins TRBV25-1 to TRBJ1-1, with 9 bases matching TRBD1. Trimming removed 5 bases from V and 3 bases from J; junction bases left unmatched: 4. This CDR3 contains 14 residues. Germline V CDR1 and CDR2: MGHDK, SYGVNS. The CDR3 DNA reads as TGTGCCAGCAGTTTACAGGGGGCGTACACTGAAGCTTTCTTT. This codes for CASSLQGAYTEAFF.

The chain joins TRBV27 to TRBJ2-7; 7 bases line up with TRBD2. There are 14 residues in the CDR3. Unmatched junction bases numbered 8, after V lost 3 bases and J lost 6 bases. Germline CDR1 reads MNHEY; CDR2 reads SMNVEV (reference sequence). The CDR3 bases are TGTGCCAGCAGTTTGAGATCAGCGGGGCTCGAGCAGTACTTC. Protein: CASSLRSAGLEQYF.

The chain couples TRBV6-1 to TRBJ2-7, with 8 bases aligning to TRBD2. Trimming cost V 3 bases and J 3 bases; bases outside gene matches: 4. From germline, CDR1 is MNHNS and CDR2 SASEGT. The CDR3 consists of 14 residues. Here the CDR3 reads CASSDWTSSYEQYF. CDR3 in DNA: TGTGCCAGCAGTGATTGGACTAGCAGCTACGAGCAGTACTTC.

A remark on this clone: The identical CDR3 is also encoded by other nucleotide sequences in the sample. J is TRBJ2-7 and V is TRBV7-9; D is undetermined. CDR3 length equals 13 residues. The V end lost 5 bases, the J end lost 3 bases, and 11 bases lay between the germline ends. Germline V gene lookup returns CDR1 SEHNR and CDR2 FQNEAQ (reference sequence). CDR3 loop: CASSPERSYEQYF. As DNA, the CDR3 is TGTGCCAGCAGCCCCGAGAGGAGCTACGAGCAGTACTTC.

This chain uses TRBV4-1 with TRBJ2-7, with D perhaps TRBD2 (6 bases). The germline V gene encodes CDR1 MGHRA and CDR2 YSYEKL. V was trimmed by 4 bases and J by 2 bases, leaving 12 bases between them. The CDR3 loop spans 14 amino acids. The CDR3 reads CASSPREIPYEQYF. The CDR3 DNA sequence: TGCGCCAGCAGCCCCCGGGAGATCCCCTACGAGCAGTACTTC.

This clone was seen only once. This rearrangement joins TRBV11-3 to TRBJ2-3; D is unclear. The CDR3 totals 14 residues. Trimming removed 4 bases from V and 1 base from J, with 9 bases in between. Germline loops: CDR1 SGHNT, CDR2 YENEEA. CDR3 loop: CASSYSGGTDTQYF. As DNA, the CDR3 is TGTGCCAGCAGCTATAGTGGAGGCACAGATACGCAGTATTTT. Variable domain in full (rest from reference TRBV11-3 and TRBJ2-3): EAGVVQSPRYKIIEKKQPVAFWCNPISGHNTLYWYLQNLGQGPELLIRYENEEAVDDSQLPKDRFSAERLKGVDSTLKIQPAELGDSAVYLCASSYSGGTDTQYFGPGTRLTVL.

The rearrangement joins TRBV15 to TRBJ2-5; D not resolved. Judging by the DNA end, TRBJ2-7 fits better; the J call may be wrong. This CDR3 has 16 amino acids. The germline V gene has CDR1 LNHNV and CDR2 YYDKDF (reference sequence). CDR3 sequence reads: CATSRAPVTISYEQYF. In DNA, the CDR3 is TGTGCCACCAGCAGAGCTCCGGTGACGATCTCCTACGAGCAGTACTTC.

The gene calls are TRBV19 and TRBJ1-1, with D maybe TRBD1 (6 bases). Germline assignment: CDR1 LNHDA and CDR2 SQIVND (reference sequence). The CDR3 loop spans 15 amino acids. Between the trimmed V and J ends, which lost 3 bases and 3 bases, there was a span of 14 bases. CDR3 region: CASSIWGGPDTEAFF. The DNA of the CDR3 is TGTGCCAGTAGTATCTGGGGGGGGCCGGACACTGAAGCTTTCTTT.

The chain combines TRBV7-2 with TRBJ2-5, with 11 bases aligning to TRBD2. V was clipped by 3 bases and J by 4 bases; unmatched bases: 7. From germline, CDR1 is SGHTA and CDR2 FQGNSA. The CDR3 covers 16 residues. The CDR3 protein is CASSFSLAGEGETQYF. In DNA, the CDR3 is TGTGCCAGCAGCTTTTCACTAGCGGGAGAAGGAGAGACCCAGTACTTC.